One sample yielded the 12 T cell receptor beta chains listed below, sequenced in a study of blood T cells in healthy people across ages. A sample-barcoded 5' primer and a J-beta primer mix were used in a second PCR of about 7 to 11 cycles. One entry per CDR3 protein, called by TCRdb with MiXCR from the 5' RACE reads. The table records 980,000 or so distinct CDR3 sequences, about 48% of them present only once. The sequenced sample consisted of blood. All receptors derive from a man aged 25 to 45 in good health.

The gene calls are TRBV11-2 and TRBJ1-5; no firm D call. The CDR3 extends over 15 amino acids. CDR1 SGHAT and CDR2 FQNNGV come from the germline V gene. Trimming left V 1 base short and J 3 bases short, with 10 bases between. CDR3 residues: CASSLGFSPNQPQHF. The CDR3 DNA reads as TGTGCCAGCAGCTTAGGTTTCAGCCCCAATCAGCCCCAGCATTTT.

The CDR3 loop reads CASSLQDSRNEQYF. The CDR3 nucleotides read TGTGCCAGCAGCTTACAGGACAGTCGCAACGAGCAGTACTTC. This rearrangement joins TRBV5-5 to TRBJ2-1; D might be TRBD1 (6 bases). Judging by the DNA end, TRBJ2-7 fits better; the J call may be wrong. Germline V gives CDR1 SGHKS, CDR2 YYEKEE (reference sequence). The CDR3 covers 14 residues.

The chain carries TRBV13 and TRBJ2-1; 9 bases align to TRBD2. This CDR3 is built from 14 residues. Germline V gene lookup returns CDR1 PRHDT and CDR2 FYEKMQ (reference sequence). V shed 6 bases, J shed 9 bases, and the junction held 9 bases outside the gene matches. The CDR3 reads CASRDGGGASEQFF. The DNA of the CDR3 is TGTGCCAGCAGGGACGGCGGGGGGGCCAGTGAGCAGTTCTTC.

CDR3 region: CASSQDQSGGRTDTQYF. In nucleotides, the CDR3 is TGCGCCAGCAGCCAAGACCAATCCGGGGGGCGCACAGATACGCAGTATTTT. This chain joins TRBV4-3 and TRBJ2-3, with D perhaps TRBD2 (7 bases). CDR1 is LGHNA, CDR2 YSLEER, per germline. The germline V and J ends were trimmed by 0 bases and 1 base, with 14 bases remaining between them. This CDR3 comprises 17 residues.

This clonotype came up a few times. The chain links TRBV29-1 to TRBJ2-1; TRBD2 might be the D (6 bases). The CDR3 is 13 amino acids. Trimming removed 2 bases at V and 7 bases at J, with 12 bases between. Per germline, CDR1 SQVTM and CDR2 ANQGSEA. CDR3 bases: TGCAGCGTTGAAATCGGGGGTCGAAATGAGCAGTTCTTC. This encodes CSVEIGGRNEQFF.

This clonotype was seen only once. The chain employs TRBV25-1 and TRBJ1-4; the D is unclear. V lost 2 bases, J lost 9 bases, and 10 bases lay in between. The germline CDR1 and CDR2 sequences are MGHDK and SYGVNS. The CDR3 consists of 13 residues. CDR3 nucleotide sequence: TGTGCCAGCAGTGAAGAATTACGGCAAAAACTGTTTTTT. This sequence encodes CASSEELRQKLFF.

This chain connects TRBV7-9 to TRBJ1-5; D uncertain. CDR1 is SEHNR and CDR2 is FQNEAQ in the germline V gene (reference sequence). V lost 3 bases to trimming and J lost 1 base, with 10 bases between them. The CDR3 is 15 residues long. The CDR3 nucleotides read TGTGCCAGCAGCTTCTCGGGAGTGAGCAATCAGCCCCAGCATTTT. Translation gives CASSFSGVSNQPQHF. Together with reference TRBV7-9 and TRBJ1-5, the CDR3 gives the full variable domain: DTGVSQNPRHKITKRGQNVTFRCDPISEHNRLYWYRQTLGQGPEFLTYFQNEAQLEKSRLLSDRFSAERPKGSFSTLEIQRTEQGDSAMYLCASSFSGVSNQPQHFGDGTRLSIL.

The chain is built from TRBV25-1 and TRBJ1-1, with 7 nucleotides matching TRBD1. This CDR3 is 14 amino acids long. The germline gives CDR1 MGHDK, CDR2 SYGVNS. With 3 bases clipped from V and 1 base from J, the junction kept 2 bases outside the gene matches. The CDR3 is CASSDRDRNTEAFF. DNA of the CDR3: TGTGCCAGCAGTGATCGGGACAGGAACACTGAAGCTTTCTTT.

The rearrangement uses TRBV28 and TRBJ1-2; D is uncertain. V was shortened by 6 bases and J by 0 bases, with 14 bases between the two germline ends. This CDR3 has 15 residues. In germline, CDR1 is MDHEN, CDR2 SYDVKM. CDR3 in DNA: TGTGCCAGCAGCCGCGCTGGCCTTTCTAACTATGGCTACACCTTC. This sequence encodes CASSRAGLSNYGYTF.

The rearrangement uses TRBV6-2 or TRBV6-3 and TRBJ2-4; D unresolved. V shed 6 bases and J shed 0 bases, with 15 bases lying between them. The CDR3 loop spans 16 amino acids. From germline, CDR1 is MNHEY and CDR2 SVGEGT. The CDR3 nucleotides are TGTGCCAGCAGGAGTACGCGTAGGCTAGCCAAAAACATTCAGTACTTC. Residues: CASRSTRRLAKNIQYF.

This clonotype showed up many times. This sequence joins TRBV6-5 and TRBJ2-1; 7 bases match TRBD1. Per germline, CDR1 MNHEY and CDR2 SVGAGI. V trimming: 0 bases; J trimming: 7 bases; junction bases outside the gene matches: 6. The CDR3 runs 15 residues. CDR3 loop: CASSYSGTVWNEQFF. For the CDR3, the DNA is TGTGCCAGCAGTTACTCTGGGACAGTCTGGAATGAGCAGTTCTTC.

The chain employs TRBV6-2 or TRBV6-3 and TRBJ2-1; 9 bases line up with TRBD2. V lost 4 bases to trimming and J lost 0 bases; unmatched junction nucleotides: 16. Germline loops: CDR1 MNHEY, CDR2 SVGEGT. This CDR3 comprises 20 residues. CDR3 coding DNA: TGTGCCAGCAGTTCCCAGGAGCGGGGGGCCCCCTTGACCTCCTACAATGAGCAGTTCTTC. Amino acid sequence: CASSSQERGAPLTSYNEQFF.